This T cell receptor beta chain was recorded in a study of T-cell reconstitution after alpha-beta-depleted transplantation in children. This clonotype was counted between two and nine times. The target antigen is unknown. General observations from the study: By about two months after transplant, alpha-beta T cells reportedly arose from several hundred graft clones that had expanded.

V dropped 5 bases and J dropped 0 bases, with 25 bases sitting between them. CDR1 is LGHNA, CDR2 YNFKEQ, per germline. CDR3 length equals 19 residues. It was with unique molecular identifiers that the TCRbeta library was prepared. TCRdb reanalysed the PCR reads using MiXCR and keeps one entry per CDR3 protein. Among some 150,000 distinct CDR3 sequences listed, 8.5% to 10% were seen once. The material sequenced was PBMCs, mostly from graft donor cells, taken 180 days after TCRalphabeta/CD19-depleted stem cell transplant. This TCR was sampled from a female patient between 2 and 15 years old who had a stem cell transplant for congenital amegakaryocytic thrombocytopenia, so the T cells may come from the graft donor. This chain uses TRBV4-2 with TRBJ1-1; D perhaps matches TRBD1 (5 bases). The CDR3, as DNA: TGTGCCAGCAGCAGACGGAAAGGGGCGGGAATCCACATGAACACTGAAGCTTTCTTT. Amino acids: CASSRRKGAGIHMNTEAFF.